Sequencing of this TCR beta chain was carried out in a study of blood T cells in healthy people across ages. This clonotype came up a few times. The CDR3 sequence is 14 residues long. Trimming took off 5 bases at V and 6 bases at J, with 14 bases between the two ends. A J-beta primer mix and a sample-barcoded 5' primer were used in a second PCR of roughly 7 to 12 cycles. TCRdb called the 5' RACE reads again in MiXCR, with one record for every CDR3 protein. The table has roughly 800,000 distinct CDR3 sequences, just under 25% seen once. The same sample was also used in a study of T cells of mothers and their children. Turning to that study: Using the M1S primer, the second PCR added sample barcodes along with 2-4 random nucleotides.

The chain has TRBV12-3 or TRBV12-4 and TRBJ1-3; possible D gene TRBD1, 5 bases. Material for sequencing was blood. The sequence was collected from a boy aged 10-17 years in good health. This chain's CDR3 is CASSKDTSQNTIYF. CDR3 bases: TGTGCCAGCAGTAAGGACACGAGTCAAAACACCATATATTTT.